Shown below are 18 T cell receptor beta chains from a single sample sequenced in a study of identical twins. TCRdb re-called the 5' RACE reads with MiXCR, one entry per CDR3 protein. The repertoire holds about 200,000 distinct CDR3 sequences, with roughly a tenth as singletons. The sample taken for sequencing was memory (CD45RO+) T cells sorted from blood. The receptors derive from a woman aged 18-30 years in good health.

In its sample, this clonotype was seen many times. The chain carries TRBV7-2 and TRBJ1-1; D ambiguous. The V gene's germline CDR1 is SGHTA and CDR2 FQGNSA. With 4 bases removed from V and 0 bases from J, the gap between germline ends came to 9 bases. This CDR3 has 14 amino acids. This CDR3 is CASSSRRVNTEAFF. CDR3 in DNA: TGTGCCAGCAGCTCCCGACGGGTGAACACTGAAGCTTTCTTT.

CDR3 sequence: CSARDPAGPQEQYF. The CDR3 DNA follows: TGCAGTGCTAGAGATCCAGCGGGGCCCCAGGAGCAGTACTTC. The rearrangement joins TRBV20-1 to TRBJ2-7; 7 nucleotides align to TRBD2. Germline lookup yields CDR1 DFQATT and CDR2 SNEGSKA (reference sequence). CDR3 length equals 14 residues. V lost 0 bases, J lost 7 bases, and 9 bases stayed unmatched.

The rearrangement links TRBV4-3 to TRBJ2-1, with TRBD2 matching 11 bases. From germline, CDR1 is LGHNA and CDR2 YSLEER. The CDR3 sequence is 16 residues long. Losses at the gene ends were 1 base for V and 6 bases for J; bases not matched to a gene: 5. The DNA of the CDR3 is TGCGCCAGCAGCCAAGTAGCGGGAGGGGGGCTCAATGAGCAGTTCTTC. It translates to CASSQVAGGGLNEQFF.

This clonotype was found a few times. V and J are TRBV6-1 and TRBJ2-5; a weak D match, TRBD2 (6 bases). The V and J ends lost 7 bases and 1 base respectively, with 22 bases between them. The CDR3 is 17 residues long. Germline-derived CDR1 and CDR2 are MNHNS and SASEGT. This CDR3 reads CASTNRGLGLLQETQYF. CDR3 nucleotide sequence: TGTGCCAGCACTAACCGGGGGTTGGGTCTCCTCCAAGAGACCCAGTACTTC.

This clonotype was picked up many times. The V gene is TRBV12-3 or TRBV12-4, the J gene TRBJ2-3; 11 nucleotides align to TRBD2. The CDR3 runs 17 residues. The ends lost 5 bases at V and 0 bases at J; junction bases unmatched: 7. CDR3 bases: TGTGCCAGCAGTGCCCCGCGGACTAGCGGGAGCACAGATACGCAGTATTTT. Amino acids: CASSAPRTSGSTDTQYF.

This clonotype came up a few times. The J gene is TRBJ2-1, the V gene TRBV4-2, with 11 positions matching TRBD2. The CDR3 consists of 16 residues. Looked up from germline, CDR1 is LGHNA and CDR2 is YNFKEQ. Unmatched junction bases numbered 9, after V lost 1 base and J lost 10 bases. Here the CDR3 DNA reads TGTGCCAGCAGCCAAGTGGAGTCTAGCGGGGGGAAGGAGCAGTTCTTC. Translation gives CASSQVESSGGKEQFF.

This clonotype was detected only a few times. The chain links TRBV5-5 to TRBJ2-2; a possible D gene is TRBD1 (6 bases). CDR1 SGHKS and CDR2 YYEKEE come from the germline V gene (reference sequence). This CDR3 region has 14 residues. The germline V and J ends were trimmed by 4 bases and 4 bases, with 11 bases remaining between them. CDR3 sequence: CASSMQGITGELFF. In DNA, the CDR3 is TGTGCCAGCAGCATGCAGGGGATCACCGGGGAGCTGTTTTTT.

There are many counts of this clonotype. The chain employs TRBV29-1 and TRBJ1-2; 9 bases match TRBD1. The CDR3 contains 14 residues. With V trimmed by 7 bases and J by 7 bases, 13 bases remained unmatched. The germline V gene encodes CDR1 SQVTM and CDR2 ANQGSEA. The CDR3 reads CSAGRDREGVGYTF. Written as DNA, the CDR3 is TGCAGCGCCGGACGGGACAGGGAAGGGGTTGGCTACACCTTC.

Many counts were recorded for this clonotype. The chain uses TRBV20-1 and TRBJ2-1; D is possibly TRBD1 or TRBD2 (5 bases each). Germline CDR1 DFQATT, CDR2 SNEGSKA (reference sequence). The CDR3 has 10 residues. V was trimmed by 3 bases and J by 9 bases, leaving 6 bases between them. Written as DNA, the CDR3 is TGCAGTGCTAGGGGGGTTGAGCAGTTCTTC. This codes for CSARGVEQFF.

In this sample, this clonotype turned up a few times. The chain uses TRBV20-1 and TRBJ2-3; TRBD2 might be the D (6 bases). The V end lost 1 base, the J end lost 4 bases, and 15 bases lay between the germline ends. This CDR3 is built from 15 residues. The germline CDR1 and CDR2 sequences are DFQATT and SNEGSKA (reference sequence). The CDR3 sequence: CSARGGGGGADTQYF. CDR3 DNA sequence: TGCAGTGCTAGAGGCGGCGGAGGAGGGGCAGATACGCAGTATTTT.

The V gene is TRBV5-1, the J gene TRBJ1-4; D uncertain. Germline V gene lookup returns CDR1 SGHRS and CDR2 YFSETQ. Trimming removed 0 bases at V and 5 bases at J, with 11 bases between. The CDR3 extends over 15 amino acids. The CDR3 is CASSLAGQINEKLFF. The CDR3 DNA reads TGCGCCAGCAGCTTGGCCGGGCAGATAAATGAAAAACTGTTTTTT.

This clonotype has only a few counts. The chain has TRBV5-6 and TRBJ1-2; the D is unclear. Looked up from germline, CDR1 is SGHDT and CDR2 is YYEEEE. V lost 4 bases and J lost 8, with 12 bases in between. CDR3 length equals 12 residues. The CDR3: CASSPGSLGYTF. The CDR3 coding sequence is TGTGCCAGCAGCCCCGGGAGCCTCGGCTACACCTTC.

A few counts support this clonotype. This chain uses TRBV5-1 with TRBJ2-7; possibly TRBD2 for D (6 bases). CDR1 and CDR2 from the germline V gene are SGHRS and YFSETQ. CDR3 length equals 14 residues. V gave up 1 base and J gave up 6 bases, with 14 bases separating them. CDR3 sequence: CASSLSTGSREQYF. The CDR3, as DNA: TGCGCCAGCAGCTTGTCTACCGGGAGCCGCGAGCAGTACTTC.

This clonotype was recorded many times. This rearrangement joins TRBV12-3 or TRBV12-4 to TRBJ2-1, with D tentatively TRBD2 (5 bases). There are 14 residues in the CDR3. V was shortened by 5 bases and J by 9 bases, with 17 bases between the two germline ends. For the CDR3, the DNA is TGTGCCAGCAGTCTCTACCGGGATACAAGTGAGCAGTTCTTC. Encoded protein: CASSLYRDTSEQFF.

The table lists this clonotype with a few counts. The V call is TRBV21-1, the J call TRBJ1-2. TRBV21-1 is tagged as a pseudogene. This CDR3 region has 13 residues. CDR3 region: CASSINGNYGYTF. DNA of the CDR3: TGTGCCAGCAGCATAAACGGGAACTATGGCTACACCTTC.

The CDR3 is CASSPHPAGATGELFF. The CDR3 DNA follows: TGTGCCAGCTCACCCCACCCTGCAGGGGCCACCGGGGAGCTGTTTTTT. This rearrangement joins TRBV18 to TRBJ2-2, with D perhaps TRBD1 (6 bases). This CDR3 is 16 amino acids long. The V and J ends lost 3 bases and 4 bases respectively, with 15 bases between them. Germline CDR1 reads KGHSH; CDR2 reads LQKENI.

This rearrangement joins TRBV20-1 to TRBJ2-2; 9 bases agree with TRBD2. Trimming removed 1 base from V and 7 bases from J; junction bases left unmatched: 10. The CDR3 loop spans 16 amino acids. In germline, CDR1 is DFQATT, CDR2 SNEGSKA (reference sequence). The CDR3 DNA reads TGCAGTGCTAGAGTTGGAACCAGCGGGAGGCACGGGGAGCTGTTTTTT. Its translation is CSARVGTSGRHGELFF.

This clonotype was seen a handful of times. V is TRBV7-3 and J is TRBJ2-2, with 8 bases lining up with TRBD2. V was pared by 5 bases and J by 0 bases, with 14 bases of the junction left unmatched. The CDR3 is 19 amino acids. Germline CDR1 is SGHTA and CDR2 is FQGTGA. The CDR3 bases are TGTGCCAGCAGCCCACTCCGGGGAAGCGGGGGTTCGAACACCGGGGAGCTGTTTTTT. Amino acid sequence: CASSPLRGSGGSNTGELFF.